Shown below are 29 T cell receptor beta chains from a single sample sequenced in a study of blood T cell repertoires in COVID-19. Assay used: immunoSEQ multiplex PCR; TCRdb lists only in-frame clones, some missing. The top ten hold roughly 4% of the sample, which has approximately 96,000 clones, about 95% seen once. The sequenced sample consisted of peripheral blood. These receptors were taken from a human donor with active COVID-19. The donor label of this sample is uncertain.

The J gene is TRBJ1-6, the V gene TRBV25-1, with 9 positions matching TRBD1. The V segment lost 7 bases and the J segment 10 bases; nucleotides outside the gene matches: 17. This CDR3 has 17 residues. Germline CDR1 is MGHDK and CDR2 is SYGVNS. CDR3 nucleotide sequence: TGTGCCAGCACCTCTGCCCCCGTGGGGACAGGGCAGTCACCCCTCCACTTT. Translation: CASTSAPVGTGQSPLHF.

This chain links TRBV4-3 with TRBJ1-5; D may be TRBD1 (5 bases). Germline lookup yields CDR1 LGHNA and CDR2 YSLEER. Trimming took off 3 bases at V and 2 bases at J, with 17 bases between the two ends. This CDR3 has 17 amino acids. DNA for the CDR3: TGCGCCAGCAGCCAGGATCTATCAGGGTCGGGCAATCAGCCCCAGCATTTT. Its protein is CASSQDLSGSGNQPQHF.

This chain connects TRBV7-9 to TRBJ2-2; D perhaps matches TRBD2 (5 bases). The CDR3 totals 15 residues. V was pared by 1 base and J by 2 bases, with 8 bases between. Germline CDR1 reads SEHNR; CDR2 reads FQNEAQ (reference sequence). CDR3 sequence: CASSLETTNTGELFF. CDR3 DNA sequence: TGTGCCAGCAGCTTAGAGACTACCAACACCGGGGAGCTGTTTTTT.

With respect to this clone: The same CDR3 is also encoded by other DNA sequences in this sample. V and J are TRBV2 and TRBJ1-1; no firm D call. Germline CDR1 SNHLY, CDR2 FYNNEI. The CDR3 covers 13 residues. Trimming pared 4 bases from V and 0 bases from J, leaving 6 bases between. As DNA, the CDR3 is TGTGCCAGCAGTGTGGGAGTGAACACTGAAGCTTTCTTT. Encoded protein: CASSVGVNTEAFF.

This clone was picked up one time. The chain has TRBV2 and TRBJ2-3; TRBD2 agrees at 11 bases. This CDR3 has 17 amino acids. Trimming at V came to 4 bases and at J to 0 bases, leaving 6 bases not matched to a gene. Germline values: CDR1 SNHLY, CDR2 FYNNEI. For the CDR3, the DNA is TGTGCCAGCAGTGTTCTAGCGGGAGGAGCTAGCACAGATACGCAGTATTTT. This gives the protein CASSVLAGGASTDTQYF.

The chain couples TRBV23-1 to TRBJ1-2, with D hard to call. TRBV23-1 is an open reading frame whose function is uncertain. Trimming cost V 8 bases and J 2 bases, with 18 bases left between them. The CDR3 sequence is 15 residues long. This CDR3 reads CASPRGPWANYGYTF. CDR3 bases: TGCGCCAGCCCTCGCGGGCCGTGGGCCAACTATGGCTACACCTTC.

V usage is TRBV27 and J usage is TRBJ2-1; 8 bases agree with TRBD2. This CDR3 comprises 14 residues. Trimming removed 5 bases from V and 7 bases from J; junction bases left unmatched: 7. The germline V gene encodes CDR1 MNHEY and CDR2 SMNVEV (reference sequence). The DNA of the CDR3 is TGTGCCAGCAGTACGGGAGGGCCATATAATGAGCAGTTCTTC. It translates to CASSTGGPYNEQFF.

This chain joins TRBV5-1 and TRBJ1-1; no definite D call. The CDR3 loop spans 12 amino acids. CDR1 and CDR2 from the germline V gene are SGHRS and YFSETQ. V was clipped by 0 bases and J by 6 bases, with 6 bases between them. CDR3 region: CASSLGVSEAFF. The CDR3, as DNA: TGCGCCAGCAGCTTGGGCGTCTCTGAAGCTTTCTTT. Together with reference TRBV5-1 and TRBJ1-1, the CDR3 gives the full variable domain: KAGVTQTPRYLIKTRGQQVTLSCSPISGHRSVSWYQQTPGQGLQFLFEYFSETQRNKGNFPGRFSGRQFSNSRSEMNVSTLELGDSALYLCASSLGVSEAFFGQGTRLTVV.

This chain joins TRBV27 and TRBJ2-2, with D unclear. The V end lost 2 bases, the J end lost 1 base, and 2 bases lay between the germline ends. From germline, CDR1 is MNHEY and CDR2 SMNVEV (reference sequence). The length of the CDR3 is 13 residues. The CDR3 here is CASSLRNTGELFF. DNA for the CDR3: TGTGCCAGCAGTTTACGGAACACCGGGGAGCTGTTTTTT.

The chain joins TRBV5-1 to TRBJ2-3; weak D call: TRBD2 (6 bases). The CDR3 is 15 amino acids. The V gene lost 5 bases and the J gene lost 4 bases, with 17 bases spanning the gap. From germline, CDR1 is SGHRS and CDR2 YFSETQ. The CDR3 DNA is TGCGCCAGCAGGGACGGGGGTCGGGGCTCAGATACGCAGTATTTT. Translation: CASRDGGRGSDTQYF.

The chain employs TRBV19 and TRBJ2-5, with 9 bases aligning to TRBD1. Per germline, CDR1 LNHDA and CDR2 SQIVND (reference sequence). The junction had 4 bases not matched to a gene; V was cut back by 3 bases and J by 5 bases. This CDR3 contains 14 residues. The CDR3 region has the DNA TGTGCCAGTAGTATTGTCGACAGGGGGGAGACCCAGTACTTC. Amino acid sequence: CASSIVDRGETQYF.

The V call is TRBV3-1 (or the pseudogene TRBV3-2), the J call TRBJ1-2; 9 bases line up with TRBD1. Looked up from germline, CDR1 is LGHDT and CDR2 is YNNKEL (reference sequence). CDR3 size: 13 residues. V lost 5 bases to trimming and J lost 3 bases; unmatched junction nucleotides: 1. CDR3 nucleotide sequence: TGTGCCAGCAGCTACAGGGGGCACTATGGCTACACCTTC. Protein product: CASSYRGHYGYTF.

V is TRBV7-2 and J is TRBJ2-5; TRBD1 or TRBD2 may be the D gene (5 bases each). The CDR3 is 15 residues long. V lost 5 bases to trimming and J lost 7 bases, with 20 bases between them. Looked up from germline, CDR1 is SGHTA and CDR2 is FQGNSA. The DNA of the CDR3 is TGTGCCAGCAGCCTAGGGGCGAGGGCCAGTGGGACCCAGTACTTC. It encodes CASSLGARASGTQYF. Filled out from reference TRBV7-2 and TRBJ2-5, the complete variable domain reads GAGVSQSPSNKVTEKGKDVELRCDPISGHTALYWYRQSLGQGLEFLIYFQGNSAPDKSGLPSDRFSAERTGGSVSTLTIQRTQQEDSAVYLCASSLGARASGTQYFGPGTRLLVL.

This chain uses TRBV4-3 with TRBJ2-1; the D gene is possibly TRBD2 (5 bases). V lost 1 base and J 2 bases, leaving 9 bases between the germline ends. The CDR3 has 15 amino acids. Germline values: CDR1 LGHNA, CDR2 YSLEER. The CDR3 DNA is TGCGCCAGCAGCCAAGGGTCGGGGACCTACAATGAGCAGTTCTTC. Translation gives CASSQGSGTYNEQFF.

This clone has only one observation. CDR3 sequence reads: CASSLGTGWKAFF. The CDR3 DNA follows: TGTGCCAGCAGCCTCGGGACAGGGTGGAAAGCTTTCTTT. V gene TRBV3-1 (or the pseudogene TRBV3-2) combines with J gene TRBJ1-1; 9 nucleotides agree with TRBD1. Germline trimming cut 4 bases from V and 9 bases from J; bases unmatched to any gene: 6. Looked up from germline, CDR1 is LGHDT and CDR2 is YNNKEL (reference sequence). The CDR3 has 13 residues.

This chain joins TRBV3-1 (or the pseudogene TRBV3-2) and TRBJ1-1, with D perhaps TRBD1 (5 bases). Germline values: CDR1 LGHDT, CDR2 YNNKEL (reference sequence). The CDR3 covers 13 residues. Trimming stripped 3 bases from V and 6 bases from J, with 11 bases between. CDR3 DNA: TGTGCCAGCAGCCAGGGGCTTGTCGCTGAAGCTTTCTTT. Its protein is CASSQGLVAEAFF.

The genes are TRBV5-1 and TRBJ1-1, with D perhaps matching TRBD1 (5 bases). V lost 4 bases and J 4 bases, leaving 14 bases between the germline ends. CDR3 length: 14 residues. The germline CDR1 and CDR2 sequences are SGHRS and YFSETQ. CDR3 residues: CASSLQGEVTEAFF. CDR3 nucleotide sequence: TGCGCCAGCAGCCTCCAGGGTGAGGTCACTGAAGCTTTCTTT.

The V call is TRBV19, the J call TRBJ2-3; tentatively, D is TRBD2 (6 bases). The V gene's germline CDR1 is LNHDA and CDR2 SQIVND (reference sequence). V shed 6 bases and J shed 6 bases, with 28 bases lying between them. The CDR3 covers 18 residues. As DNA, the CDR3 is TGTGCCAGTAGCCAACCCCTAAGACTAGAATCCTTGGCGGATACGCAGTATTTT. This codes for CASSQPLRLESLADTQYF. Complete variable domain (other parts from reference TRBV19 and TRBJ2-3): DGGITQSPKYLFRKEGQNVTLSCEQNLNHDAMYWYRQDPGQGLRLIYYSQIVNDFQKGDIAEGYSVSREKKESFPLTVTSAQKNPTAFYLCASSQPLRLESLADTQYFGPGTRLTVL.

CDR3 DNA: TGTGCCAGCAGTTTACCAGGGGATAATTCACCCCTCCACTTT. This translates into CASSLPGDNSPLHF. The chain links TRBV27 to TRBJ1-6, with D perhaps TRBD1 (6 bases). The CDR3 spans 14 residues. Trimming shortened V by 2 bases and J by 5 bases, and 7 bases separated the two germline ends. Germline V gives CDR1 MNHEY, CDR2 SMNVEV (reference sequence).

The chain's CDR3 is CASSPSGDGYTF. In DNA form, the CDR3 reads TGTGCCAGCTCACCATCAGGGGATGGCTACACCTTC. V is TRBV18 and J is TRBJ1-2, with D possibly matching TRBD1 (6 bases). CDR1 is KGHSH, CDR2 LQKENI, per germline. This CDR3 spans 12 amino acids. V was clipped by 2 bases and J by 6 bases, with 7 bases between them.

The chain carries TRBV6-1 and TRBJ1-2, with 7 bases lining up with TRBD1. This CDR3 has 16 amino acids. With V trimmed by 3 bases and J by 0 bases, 7 bases remained unmatched. Germline loops: CDR1 MNHNS, CDR2 SASEGT. CDR3 amino acids: CASSDRDRPANYGYTF. CDR3 coding DNA: TGTGCCAGCAGTGACCGGGACAGACCAGCTAACTATGGCTACACCTTC.

This chain joins TRBV4-1 and TRBJ2-7; possible D gene TRBD2, 6 bases. From germline, CDR1 is MGHRA and CDR2 YSYEKL. Trimming stripped 3 bases from V and 3 bases from J, with 15 bases between. The CDR3 length is 15 residues. CDR3 sequence: CASSHPAGGSYEQYF. DNA of the CDR3: TGCGCCAGCAGCCACCCCGCCGGGGGAAGCTACGAGCAGTACTTC.

This clone appeared a single time. The chain employs TRBV18 and TRBJ1-1; D is perhaps TRBD1 (6 bases). Germline V gene data show CDR1 as KGHSH and CDR2 as LQKENI. The CDR3 is made up of 12 amino acids. V was clipped by 4 bases and J by 5 bases, with 8 bases between them. DNA of the CDR3: TGTGCCAGCTCACAGGGGGGGACTGAAGCTTTCTTT. Residues: CASSQGGTEAFF.

The gene calls are TRBV19 and TRBJ2-5; tentative D call: TRBD1 (6 bases). This CDR3 has 16 residues. V shed 6 bases and J shed 0 bases, with 17 bases lying between them. The germline V gene encodes CDR1 LNHDA and CDR2 SQIVND (reference sequence). The CDR3 DNA follows: TGTGCCAGTAGCCCCCGGACAGTGATAGACCAAGAGACCCAGTACTTC. The encoded protein is CASSPRTVIDQETQYF.

This chain links TRBV5-4 with TRBJ2-7; weak D call: TRBD1 (6 bases). The CDR3 extends over 13 amino acids. Between the trimmed V and J ends, which lost 4 bases and 9 bases, there was a span of 17 bases. The germline CDR1 and CDR2 sequences are SGHNT and YYREEE (reference sequence). In DNA, the CDR3 is TGTGCCAGCAGCCCGGACAGCCCCCTCGCGCAGTACTTC. Translating gives CASSPDSPLAQYF.

The table lists this clone with a count of one. The CDR3 reads CASSAGQTSYNEQFF. The DNA of the CDR3 is TGTGCCAGCAGCGCGGGTCAGACAAGTTACAATGAGCAGTTCTTC. This chain uses TRBV11-1 with TRBJ2-1; maybe TRBD2 (5 bases). The CDR3 extends over 15 amino acids. V was trimmed by 5 bases and J by 4 bases, leaving 15 bases between them. CDR1 is SGHAT and CDR2 is FQDESV in the germline V gene (reference sequence).

The J gene is TRBJ2-7, the V gene TRBV28, with TRBD2 matching 8 bases. The CDR3 sequence is 15 residues long. CDR1 is MDHEN and CDR2 is SYDVKM in the germline V gene. Trimming removed 6 bases from V and 4 bases from J; junction bases left unmatched: 11. The CDR3 DNA reads TGTGCCAGCAGCCCGGCTAGCGGGCAGTTGTACGAGCAGTACTTC. Amino acid sequence: CASSPASGQLYEQYF.

V and J are TRBV24-1 and TRBJ1-2; 7 nucleotides match TRBD1. Germline assignment: CDR1 KGHDR and CDR2 SFDVKD. This CDR3 has 17 residues. V shed 5 bases and J 5 bases; nucleotides not matched to a gene: 16. DNA for the CDR3: TGTGCCACCAGTGCCCGACAGACAGGGCAGGTGGGGTATGGCTACACCTTC. This translates into CATSARQTGQVGYGYTF.

V gene TRBV5-1 combines with J gene TRBJ2-1; 10 bases are shared with TRBD2. The CDR3 length is 17 residues. The germline V gene has CDR1 SGHRS and CDR2 YFSETQ. V lost 2 bases to trimming and J lost 10 bases; unmatched junction nucleotides: 15. CDR3: CASSLGALSGGAGEQFF. The CDR3 DNA is TGCGCCAGCAGCTTAGGGGCCCTGAGCGGGGGGGCCGGAGAGCAGTTCTTC.